The T cell receptor beta chain described here comes from a study of T cell responses to AZD1222 COVID-19 vaccine. Study details: Whether given at about 4 or about 12 weeks, second doses were pooled.

A word on this clone: Its antigen is currently unknown.

Sequencing was performed with immunoSEQ multiplex PCR; in TCRdb, only in-frame clones are kept and a portion is missing. The sample has roughly 110,000 clones, around 90% seen once; the top ten hold 3.5% to 5%. Regarding the study as a whole: Unmutated variant regions are reportedly the target of nearly half of TCRs that are spike-specific. Mostly white British, mostly female donors; authors suggested clonal diversity may be underestimated.

The TCR comes from an adult in good health. The starting material was peripheral blood, obtained on day 0 of AZD1222 vaccination.

The CDR3 is CASVGLAYNEQFF. In DNA form, the CDR3 reads TGTGCCAGCGTAGGACTAGCATACAATGAGCAGTTCTTC. The rearrangement links TRBV25-1 to TRBJ2-1; the match to TRBD2 covers 8 bases. Germline V gene lookup returns CDR1 MGHDK and CDR2 SYGVNS. J was trimmed by 4 bases and V by 8 bases; bases with no gene match: 4. This CDR3 has 13 residues.